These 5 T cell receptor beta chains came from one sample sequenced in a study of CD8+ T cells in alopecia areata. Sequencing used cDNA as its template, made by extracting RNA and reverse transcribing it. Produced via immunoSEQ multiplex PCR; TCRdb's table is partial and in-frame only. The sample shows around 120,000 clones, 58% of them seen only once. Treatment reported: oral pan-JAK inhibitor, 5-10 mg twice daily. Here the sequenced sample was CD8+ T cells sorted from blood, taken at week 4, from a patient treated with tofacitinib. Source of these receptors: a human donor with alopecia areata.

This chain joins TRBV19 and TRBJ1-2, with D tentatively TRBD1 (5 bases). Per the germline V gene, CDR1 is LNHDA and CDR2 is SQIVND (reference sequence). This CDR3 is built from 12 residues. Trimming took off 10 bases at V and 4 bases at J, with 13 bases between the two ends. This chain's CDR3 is CATLFGGYGYTF. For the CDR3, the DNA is TGTGCCACCCTTTTCGGGGGCTATGGCTACACCTTC.

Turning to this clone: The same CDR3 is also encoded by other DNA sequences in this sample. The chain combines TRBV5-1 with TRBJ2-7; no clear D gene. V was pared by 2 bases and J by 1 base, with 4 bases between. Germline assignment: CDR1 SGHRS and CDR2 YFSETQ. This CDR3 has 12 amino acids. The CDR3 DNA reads TGCGCCAGCAGCTTCGAGTCCTACGAGCAGTACTTC. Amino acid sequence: CASSFESYEQYF.

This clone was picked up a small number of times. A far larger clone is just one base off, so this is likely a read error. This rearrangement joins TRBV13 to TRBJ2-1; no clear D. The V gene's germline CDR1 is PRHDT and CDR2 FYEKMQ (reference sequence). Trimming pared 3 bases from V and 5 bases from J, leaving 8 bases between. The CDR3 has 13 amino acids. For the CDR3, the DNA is TGTGCCAGCAGCTTGGGAACCAACAATGAGCAGTTCTTC. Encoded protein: CASSLGTNNEQFF.

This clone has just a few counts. CDR3 sequence reads: CSARDPGGYTF. The CDR3 DNA sequence: TGCAGTGCTAGAGATCCCGGAGGCTACACCTTC. The genes are TRBV20-1 and TRBJ1-2, with D unresolved. The CDR3 has 11 amino acids. Trimming cost V 0 bases and J 8 bases, with 7 bases left between them. The V gene's germline CDR1 is DFQATT and CDR2 SNEGSKA (reference sequence).

The DNA of the CDR3 is TGTGCCAGCAGTTACGGGCGGGAGCCCACAGATACGCAGTATTTT. It yields the protein CASSYGREPTDTQYF. The chain combines TRBV6-4 with TRBJ2-3; 7 bases match TRBD2. There are 15 residues in the CDR3. Trimming cost V 5 bases and J 2 bases; bases outside gene matches: 7. In germline, CDR1 is MRHNA, CDR2 SNTAGT.